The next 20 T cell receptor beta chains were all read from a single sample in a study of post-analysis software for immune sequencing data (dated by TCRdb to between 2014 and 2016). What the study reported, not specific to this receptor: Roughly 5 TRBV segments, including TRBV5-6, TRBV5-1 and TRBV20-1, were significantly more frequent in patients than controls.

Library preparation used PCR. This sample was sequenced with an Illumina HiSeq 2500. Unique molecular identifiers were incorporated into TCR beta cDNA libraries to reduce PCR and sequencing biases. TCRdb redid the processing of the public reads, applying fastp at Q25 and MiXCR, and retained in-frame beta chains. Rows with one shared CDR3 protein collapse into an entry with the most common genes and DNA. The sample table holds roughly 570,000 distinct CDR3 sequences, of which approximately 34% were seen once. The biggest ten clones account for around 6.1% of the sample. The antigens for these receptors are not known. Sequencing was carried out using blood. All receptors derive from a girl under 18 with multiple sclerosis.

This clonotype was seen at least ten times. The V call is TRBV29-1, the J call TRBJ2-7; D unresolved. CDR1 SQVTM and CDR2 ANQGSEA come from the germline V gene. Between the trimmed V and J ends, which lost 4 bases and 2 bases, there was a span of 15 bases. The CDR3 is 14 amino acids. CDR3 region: CSVVSPLGTYEQYF. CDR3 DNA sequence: TGCAGCGTTGTTTCCCCGCTGGGGACCTACGAGCAGTACTTC.

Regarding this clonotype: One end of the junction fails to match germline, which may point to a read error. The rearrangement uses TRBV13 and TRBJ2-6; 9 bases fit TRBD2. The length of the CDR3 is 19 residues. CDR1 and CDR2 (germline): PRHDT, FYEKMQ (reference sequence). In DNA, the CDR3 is TGTGCCAGCAGCTTCTATCTAGCGGGGAATGTTGCTGGGGCCAACGCCCTGACTTTC. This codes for CASSFYLAGNVAGANALTF.

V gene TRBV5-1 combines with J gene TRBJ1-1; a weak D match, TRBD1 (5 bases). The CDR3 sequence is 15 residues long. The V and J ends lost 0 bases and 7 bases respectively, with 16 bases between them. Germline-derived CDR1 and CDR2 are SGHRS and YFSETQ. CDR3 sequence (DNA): TGCGCCAGCAGCTTGGTTGTGGAGTCGGGGCTTGAAGCTTTCTTT. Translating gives CASSLVVESGLEAFF.

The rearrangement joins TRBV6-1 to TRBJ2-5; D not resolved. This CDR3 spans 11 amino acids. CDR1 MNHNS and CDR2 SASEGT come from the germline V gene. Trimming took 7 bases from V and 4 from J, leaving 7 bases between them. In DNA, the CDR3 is TGTGCCAGCACCGTGAGAGAGACCCAGTACTTC. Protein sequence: CASTVRETQYF.

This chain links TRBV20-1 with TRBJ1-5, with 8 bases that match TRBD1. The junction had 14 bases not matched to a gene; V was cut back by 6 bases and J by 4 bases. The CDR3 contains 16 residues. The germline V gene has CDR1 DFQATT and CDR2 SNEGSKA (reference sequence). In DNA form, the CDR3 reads TGCAGTGCGCCCTCATGGGGGACAGGTCCTAATCAGCCCCAGCATTTT. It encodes CSAPSWGTGPNQPQHF.

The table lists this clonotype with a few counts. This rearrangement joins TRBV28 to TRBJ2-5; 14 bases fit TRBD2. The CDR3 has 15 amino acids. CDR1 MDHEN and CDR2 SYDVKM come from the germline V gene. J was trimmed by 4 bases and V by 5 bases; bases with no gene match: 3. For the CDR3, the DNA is TGTGCCAGCAGTGAGGGGACTAGCGGGGGAGAGACCCAGTACTTC. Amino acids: CASSEGTSGGETQYF.

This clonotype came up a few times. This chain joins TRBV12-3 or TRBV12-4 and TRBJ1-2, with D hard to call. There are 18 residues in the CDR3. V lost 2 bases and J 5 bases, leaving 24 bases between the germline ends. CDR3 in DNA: TGTGCCAGCAGTTTAAGGCCCCGGAGGCATTCCATCGTGTATGGCTACACCTTC. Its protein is CASSLRPRRHSIVYGYTF.

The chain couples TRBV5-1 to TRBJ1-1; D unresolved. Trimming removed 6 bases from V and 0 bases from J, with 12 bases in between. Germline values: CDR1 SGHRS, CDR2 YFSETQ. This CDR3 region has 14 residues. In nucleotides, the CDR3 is TGCGCCAGCAAAAGCGGACTGATGAACACTGAAGCTTTCTTT. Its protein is CASKSGLMNTEAFF.

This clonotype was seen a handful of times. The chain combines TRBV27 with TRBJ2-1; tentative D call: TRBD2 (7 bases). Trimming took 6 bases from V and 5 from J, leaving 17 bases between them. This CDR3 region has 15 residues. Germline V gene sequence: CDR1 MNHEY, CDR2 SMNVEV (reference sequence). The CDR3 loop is CASREGGAIHNEQFF. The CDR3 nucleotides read TGTGCCAGCAGAGAAGGGGGGGCGATCCACAATGAGCAGTTCTTC.

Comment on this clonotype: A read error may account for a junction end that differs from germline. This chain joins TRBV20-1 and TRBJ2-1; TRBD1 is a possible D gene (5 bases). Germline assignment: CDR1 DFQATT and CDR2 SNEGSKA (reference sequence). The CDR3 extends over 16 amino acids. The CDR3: CSATFAQGSSYDEQFF. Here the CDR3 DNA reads TGCAGTGCTACCTTTGCCCAGGGAAGCTCCTACGATGAGCAGTTCTTC.

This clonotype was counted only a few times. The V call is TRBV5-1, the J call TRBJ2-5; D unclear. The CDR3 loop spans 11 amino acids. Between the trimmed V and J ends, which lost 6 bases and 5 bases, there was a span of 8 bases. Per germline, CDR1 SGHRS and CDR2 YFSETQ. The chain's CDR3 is CASNYRETQYF. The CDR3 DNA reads TGCGCCAGCAATTACCGGGAGACCCAGTACTTC.

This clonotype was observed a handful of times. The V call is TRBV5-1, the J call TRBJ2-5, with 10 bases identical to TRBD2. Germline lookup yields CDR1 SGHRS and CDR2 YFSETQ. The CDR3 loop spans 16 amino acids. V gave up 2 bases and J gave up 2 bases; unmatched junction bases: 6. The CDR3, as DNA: TGCGCCAGCAGCTTAGCACTAGCGGGGACACAAGAGACCCAGTACTTC. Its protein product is CASSLALAGTQETQYF.

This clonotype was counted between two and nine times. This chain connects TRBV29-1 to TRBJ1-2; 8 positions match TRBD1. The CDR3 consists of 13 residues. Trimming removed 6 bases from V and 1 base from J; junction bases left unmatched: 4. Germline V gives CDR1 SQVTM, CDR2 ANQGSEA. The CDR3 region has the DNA TGCAGCGTCGCGACAGGGGATAACTATGGCTACACCTTC. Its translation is CSVATGDNYGYTF.

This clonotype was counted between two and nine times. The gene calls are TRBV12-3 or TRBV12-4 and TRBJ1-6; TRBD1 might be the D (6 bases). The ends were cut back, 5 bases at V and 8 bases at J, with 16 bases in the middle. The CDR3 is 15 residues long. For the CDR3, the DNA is TGTGCCAGCAGTCACTCACAGGGTACTGATTCACCCCTCCACTTT. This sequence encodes CASSHSQGTDSPLHF.

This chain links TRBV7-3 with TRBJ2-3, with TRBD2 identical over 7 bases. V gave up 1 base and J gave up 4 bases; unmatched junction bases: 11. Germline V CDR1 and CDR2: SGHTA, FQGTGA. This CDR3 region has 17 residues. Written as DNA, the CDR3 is TGTGCCAGCAGCTTAAGACCCACTAGCGCCCACTCAGATACGCAGTATTTT. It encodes CASSLRPTSAHSDTQYF.

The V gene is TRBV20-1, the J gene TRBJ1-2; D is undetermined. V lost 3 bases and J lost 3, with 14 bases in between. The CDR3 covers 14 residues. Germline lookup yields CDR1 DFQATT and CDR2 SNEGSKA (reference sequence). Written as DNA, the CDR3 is TGCAGTGCTAGTGGCGGGAGCTGGTACTATGGCTACACCTTC. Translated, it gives CSASGGSWYYGYTF.

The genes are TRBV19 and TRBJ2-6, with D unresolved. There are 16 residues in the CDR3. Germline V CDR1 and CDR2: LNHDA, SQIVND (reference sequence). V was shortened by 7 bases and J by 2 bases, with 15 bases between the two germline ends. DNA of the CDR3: TGTGCCAGTACCCAGGCCACTTCCACTGGGGCCAACGTCCTGACTTTC. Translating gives CASTQATSTGANVLTF.

The CDR3 sequence is CASSQVGGQGKQYF. CDR3 nucleotides: TGTGCCAGCAGCCAAGTAGGCGGGCAGGGAAAGCAGTACTTC. The V call is TRBV3-1, the J call TRBJ2-7; D may correspond to TRBD1 or TRBD2 (5 bases each). The CDR3 contains 14 residues. Germline V lookup: CDR1 LGHDT, CDR2 YNNKEL (reference sequence). V was shortened by 1 base and J by 8 bases, with 15 bases between the two germline ends.

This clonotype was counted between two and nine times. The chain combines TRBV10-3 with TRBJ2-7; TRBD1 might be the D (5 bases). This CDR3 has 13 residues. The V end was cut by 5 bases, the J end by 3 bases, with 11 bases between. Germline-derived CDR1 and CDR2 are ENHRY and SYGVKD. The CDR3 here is CAISKQVCYEQYF. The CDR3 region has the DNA TGTGCCATCAGTAAACAGGTATGCTACGAGCAGTACTTC.

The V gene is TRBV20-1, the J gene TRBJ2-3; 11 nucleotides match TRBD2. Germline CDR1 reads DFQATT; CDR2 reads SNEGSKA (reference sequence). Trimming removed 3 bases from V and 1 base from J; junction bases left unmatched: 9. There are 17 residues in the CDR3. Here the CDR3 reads CSASGTLAGGRTDTQYF. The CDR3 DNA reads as TGCAGTGCTAGTGGGACCCTAGCGGGGGGCCGCACAGATACGCAGTATTTT.